The 30 T cell receptor beta chains below come from one sample, sequenced in a study of cytomegalovirus exposure and HLA in healthy donors. Vbeta (60) and Jbeta (13) primers were used in the PCR. TCRdb's table, derived via immunoSEQ multiplex PCR, lists solely in-frame clones and lacks some. The sample carries about 200,000 clones, 75% to 90% recorded once. The sample was PBMCs. These receptors were obtained from a woman aged 30 to 39 in good health and CMV-seronegative.

This clone has only one observation. The chain links TRBV9 to TRBJ1-5; the D is unclear. The CDR3 consists of 14 residues. Looked up from germline, CDR1 is SGDLS and CDR2 is YYNGEE. V gave up 0 bases and J gave up 1 base, with 5 bases separating them. The CDR3 DNA is TGTGCCAGCAGCGTAGATTCGAGCAATCAGCCCCAGCATTTT. Amino acids: CASSVDSSNQPQHF.

The V and J genes are TRBV18 and TRBJ2-3, with 12 nucleotides matching TRBD2. The V gene's germline CDR1 is KGHSH and CDR2 LQKENI. The CDR3 sequence is 16 residues long. V lost 6 bases to trimming and J lost 3 bases; unmatched junction nucleotides: 7. The CDR3 loop is CASSTLAGGPTDTQYF. DNA for the CDR3: TGTGCCAGCTCCACTCTAGCGGGAGGGCCAACAGATACGCAGTATTTT.

V gene TRBV4-1 combines with J gene TRBJ2-1; TRBD2 matches 9 bases. The J segment lost 8 bases and the V segment lost 4 bases, leaving 3 bases of the junction unmatched. The germline CDR1 and CDR2 sequences are MGHRA and YSYEKL. The CDR3 spans 13 residues. This CDR3 reads CASSPGTSYEQFF. Here the CDR3 DNA reads TGCGCCAGCAGCCCCGGGACTAGCTATGAGCAGTTCTTC.

CDR3 nucleotides: TGTGCCAGCAGTGAACGGGCAGGGAGGGATGGCTACACCTTC. It codes for CASSERAGRDGYTF. The chain couples TRBV2 to TRBJ1-2, with D possibly being TRBD1 (5 bases). V lost 2 bases and J 6 bases, leaving 13 bases between the germline ends. The CDR3 totals 14 residues. CDR1 and CDR2 from the germline V gene are SNHLY and FYNNEI.

CDR3 DNA: TGCGCCAGCAGCTTGGTTTTCGGTGGAGGGATGGGGGAGCTGTTTTTT. Encoded protein: CASSLVFGGGMGELFF. V usage is TRBV5-1 and J usage is TRBJ2-2; a weak D match, TRBD2 (6 bases). CDR1 is SGHRS, CDR2 YFSETQ, per germline. CDR3 length equals 16 residues. V shed 0 bases and J shed 8 bases, with 17 bases lying between them. The full variable domain, in which reference TRBV5-1 and TRBJ2-2 provide the parts outside the CDR3, is KAGVTQTPRYLIKTRGQQVTLSCSPISGHRSVSWYQQTPGQGLQFLFEYFSETQRNKGNFPGRFSGRQFSNSRSEMNVSTLELGDSALYLCASSLVFGGGMGELFFGEGSRLTVL.

V usage is TRBV5-6 and J usage is TRBJ2-7, with D perhaps TRBD2 (5 bases). Trimming cost V 2 bases and J 4 bases, with 10 bases left between them. The CDR3 is made up of 13 amino acids. Per germline, CDR1 SGHDT and CDR2 YYEEEE. The CDR3, as DNA: TGTGCCAGCAGCTTCGGTAGCGAATACGAGCAGTACTTC. This gives the protein CASSFGSEYEQYF.

The rearrangement links TRBV11-2 to TRBJ2-4, with 7 bases that match TRBD2. Trimming cost V 3 bases and J 10 bases; bases outside gene matches: 6. CDR3 length equals 13 residues. Germline CDR1 and CDR2: SGHAT and FQNNGV. The CDR3 reads CASSFTGTKIQYF. For the CDR3, the DNA is TGTGCCAGCAGCTTTACCGGGACTAAGATTCAGTACTTC. Filled out from reference TRBV11-2 and TRBJ2-4, the complete variable domain reads EAGVAQSPRYKIIEKRQSVAFWCNPISGHATLYWYQQILGQGPKLLIQFQNNGVVDDSQLPKDRFSAERLKGVDSTLKIQPAKLEDSAVYLCASSFTGTKIQYFGAGTRLSVL.

The chain links TRBV7-2 to TRBJ2-3, with D perhaps matching TRBD2 (6 bases). Trimming took 3 bases from V and 4 from J, leaving 14 bases between them. Looked up from germline, CDR1 is SGHTA and CDR2 is FQGNSA. The CDR3 is 15 residues long. CDR3 protein: CASSLEQTRSDTQYF. CDR3 nucleotide sequence: TGTGCCAGCAGCTTGGAGCAGACTAGATCAGATACGCAGTATTTT.

The count of this clone is one. The rearrangement uses TRBV4-1 and TRBJ2-2; the D gene is possibly TRBD2 (6 bases). The CDR3 covers 12 residues. Trimming left V 3 bases short and J 7 bases short, with 6 bases between. Germline loops: CDR1 MGHRA, CDR2 YSYEKL. CDR3 DNA: TGCGCCAGCAGCCAGGGGGGCGGGGAGCTGTTTTTT. Amino acids: CASSQGGGELFF.

V gene TRBV4-1 combines with J gene TRBJ1-1; no reliable D call. Per germline, CDR1 MGHRA and CDR2 YSYEKL. V lost 0 bases to trimming and J lost 11 bases, with 16 bases between them. This CDR3 spans 14 amino acids. CDR3 nucleotide sequence: TGCGCCAGCAGCCAAGAAGGCATTCATCCAGCGGCTTTCTTT. Translating gives CASSQEGIHPAAFF.

The chain is built from TRBV25-1 and TRBJ2-5; 9 bases agree with TRBD1. There are 14 residues in the CDR3. Germline CDR1 MGHDK, CDR2 SYGVNS. J gave up 5 bases and V 8 bases, and 9 bases lay outside the gene matches. The CDR3 bases are TGTGCCAGCGGAGGGACAGGGAATTGGGAGACCCAGTACTTC. Translation: CASGGTGNWETQYF.

The genes are TRBV7-2 and TRBJ1-1; the match to TRBD1 covers 7 bases. The germline V gene encodes CDR1 SGHTA and CDR2 FQGNSA. The CDR3 runs to 13 residues. V was clipped by 3 bases and J by 5 bases; unmatched bases: 3. This CDR3 is CASSFKQGTEAFF. CDR3 in DNA: TGTGCCAGCAGCTTTAAACAGGGGACTGAAGCTTTCTTT. Using reference TRBV7-2 and TRBJ1-1 for the parts outside the CDR3, the full variable domain is GAGVSQSPSNKVTEKGKDVELRCDPISGHTALYWYRQSLGQGLEFLIYFQGNSAPDKSGLPSDRFSAERTGGSVSTLTIQRTQQEDSAVYLCASSFKQGTEAFFGQGTRLTVV.

This clone was seen only once. The V and J genes are TRBV6-1 and TRBJ2-1; weak D call: TRBD2 (5 bases). V dropped 1 base and J dropped 8 bases, with 12 bases sitting between them. The CDR3 is 14 residues long. CDR1 and CDR2 from the germline V gene are MNHNS and SASEGT. CDR3: CASSEDRGYYEQFF. The DNA for the CDR3 is TGTGCCAGCAGTGAAGATCGAGGGTACTATGAGCAGTTCTTC.

V gene TRBV6-6 combines with J gene TRBJ2-1, with D possibly matching TRBD2 (6 bases). V was clipped by 0 bases and J by 6 bases, with 15 bases between them. The CDR3 has 16 amino acids. Germline CDR1 and CDR2: MNHNY and SVGAGI (reference sequence). CDR3 amino acids: CASSYSRDSTFNEQFF. CDR3 sequence (DNA): TGTGCCAGCAGTTACTCCAGGGACTCGACATTCAATGAGCAGTTCTTC.

This rearrangement joins TRBV10-3 to TRBJ2-1, with 9 bases lining up with TRBD2. V trimming: 2 bases; J trimming: 0 bases; junction bases outside the gene matches: 8. The length of the CDR3 is 18 residues. Per the germline V gene, CDR1 is ENHRY and CDR2 is SYGVKD. Written as DNA, the CDR3 is TGTGCCATCAGTGAGACCCCTAGCGGGACGGGCTCCTACAATGAGCAGTTCTTC. It yields the protein CAISETPSGTGSYNEQFF.

J is TRBJ2-7 and V is TRBV15; the match to TRBD2 covers 8 bases. V shed 2 bases, J shed 3 bases, and the junction held 6 bases outside the gene matches. This CDR3 has 15 amino acids. CDR1 and CDR2 from the germline V gene are LNHNV and YYDKDF (reference sequence). In DNA, the CDR3 is TGTGCCACCAGCAGATTTCGGGGGGGGCGCTACGAGCAGTACTTC. Its protein product is CATSRFRGGRYEQYF.

V and J are TRBV28 and TRBJ2-7, with no clear D. The CDR3 consists of 14 residues. V lost 4 bases, J lost 2 bases, and 12 bases lay in between. Germline CDR1 is MDHEN and CDR2 is SYDVKM. CDR3 region: CASSWRGKTYEQYF. CDR3 coding DNA: TGTGCCAGCAGTTGGCGCGGCAAGACCTACGAGCAGTACTTC.

This chain joins TRBV25-1 and TRBJ2-7; a possible D gene is TRBD1 (6 bases). V gave up 10 bases and J gave up 1 base, with 14 bases separating them. Germline V gives CDR1 MGHDK, CDR2 SYGVNS. The CDR3 totals 13 residues. As DNA, the CDR3 is TGTGCCACCTCGGACAGCCAATCCTACGAGCAGTACTTC. This translates into CATSDSQSYEQYF.

This chain connects TRBV9 to TRBJ2-1; 8 bases align to TRBD2. The junction had 8 bases not matched to a gene; V was cut back by 1 base and J by 8 bases. This CDR3 contains 15 residues. The germline V gene has CDR1 SGDLS and CDR2 YYNGEE. The CDR3 sequence: CASSVYSGRIYEQFF. Written as DNA, the CDR3 is TGTGCCAGCAGCGTATACAGCGGGAGAATCTATGAGCAGTTCTTC.

The chain carries TRBV29-1 and TRBJ1-1; D ambiguous. Per the germline V gene, CDR1 is SQVTM and CDR2 is ANQGSEA. V was trimmed by 1 base and J by 5 bases, leaving 5 bases between them. The CDR3 covers 11 residues. The CDR3 protein is CSVEAVTEAFF. DNA of the CDR3: TGCAGCGTTGAAGCAGTAACTGAAGCTTTCTTT.

The chain has TRBV19 and TRBJ2-3; TRBD2 aligns across 8 bases. The CDR3 is made up of 16 amino acids. V trimming: 3 bases; J trimming: 5 bases; junction bases outside the gene matches: 10. Germline V gives CDR1 LNHDA, CDR2 SQIVND (reference sequence). CDR3 residues: CASSMDVGGVEDTQYF. In DNA, the CDR3 is TGTGCCAGTAGTATGGATGTCGGGGGGGTTGAAGATACGCAGTATTTT. The variable domain in full, completed from reference TRBV19 and TRBJ2-3, reads DGGITQSPKYLFRKEGQNVTLSCEQNLNHDAMYWYRQDPGQGLRLIYYSQIVNDFQKGDIAEGYSVSREKKESFPLTVTSAQKNPTAFYLCASSMDVGGVEDTQYFGPGTRLTVL.

The chain joins TRBV13 to TRBJ2-5; the match to TRBD1 covers 7 bases. The J call may be mistaken, given a closer DNA end match to TRBJ2-7. CDR1 is PRHDT, CDR2 FYEKMQ, per germline (reference sequence). The CDR3 extends over 15 amino acids. This CDR3 reads CASSGRQGLAYEQYF. The DNA for the CDR3 is TGTGCCAGCAGCGGCCGACAGGGCCTGGCCTACGAGCAGTACTTC.

The chain combines TRBV29-1 with TRBJ1-4; perhaps TRBD1 as D (5 bases). The CDR3 covers 13 residues. The V gene lost 6 bases and the J gene lost 4 bases, with 12 bases spanning the gap. Germline-derived CDR1 and CDR2 are SQVTM and ANQGSEA. The CDR3: CSVLTANNEKLFF. Written as DNA, the CDR3 is TGCAGCGTCCTGACAGCCAATAATGAAAAACTGTTTTTT.

The chain is built from TRBV19 and TRBJ1-1; 7 nucleotides agree with TRBD1. Germline V gene lookup returns CDR1 LNHDA and CDR2 SQIVND (reference sequence). The trim removed 6 bases at V and 1 base at J, leaving 5 bases unmatched. The CDR3 has 14 residues. CDR3 sequence: CASRPDRWNTEAFF. CDR3 DNA sequence: TGTGCCAGTAGACCGGACAGGTGGAACACTGAAGCTTTCTTT.

V usage is TRBV14 and J usage is TRBJ1-6; 7 bases line up with TRBD1. This CDR3 has 16 amino acids. In germline, CDR1 is SGHDN, CDR2 FVKESK. With V trimmed by 5 bases and J by 1 base, 5 bases remained unmatched. This CDR3 reads CASSTDRVSYNSPLHF. The CDR3, as DNA: TGTGCCAGCAGCACAGACAGGGTGTCCTATAATTCACCCCTCCACTTT.

The chain joins TRBV27 to TRBJ2-5; 9 bases align to TRBD2. This CDR3 has 13 residues. The V and J ends lost 5 bases and 4 bases, in that order; junction bases with no gene match: 2. In germline, CDR1 is MNHEY, CDR2 SMNVEV (reference sequence). CDR3 coding DNA: TGTGCCAGCAGTCCAGCGGGAGGAGAGACCCAGTACTTC. Translated, it gives CASSPAGGETQYF.

This rearrangement joins TRBV7-9 to TRBJ1-1; D may be TRBD1 (6 bases). Trimming cost V 1 base and J 1 base, with 13 bases left between them. The CDR3 contains 16 residues. CDR1 and CDR2 (germline): SEHNR, FQNEAQ (reference sequence). The CDR3 DNA reads as TGTGCCAGCAGCTTAGTTCCAGGGGTTCGGAACACTGAAGCTTTCTTT. Translated, it gives CASSLVPGVRNTEAFF.

The gene calls are TRBV9 and TRBJ2-3; 7 positions agree with TRBD2. CDR1 and CDR2 (germline): SGDLS, YYNGEE. The CDR3 covers 15 residues. With 0 bases clipped from V and 3 bases from J, the junction kept 4 bases outside the gene matches. As DNA, the CDR3 is TGTGCCAGCAGCGTAGCTGGGACTACGACAGATACGCAGTATTTT. Amino acids: CASSVAGTTTDTQYF.

The chain carries TRBV5-1 and TRBJ2-7; D perhaps matches TRBD1 (5 bases). Trimming removed 4 bases at V and 2 bases at J, with 13 bases between. Germline CDR1 SGHRS, CDR2 YFSETQ. The CDR3 spans 14 residues. CDR3 bases: TGCGCCAGCAGCGTCTCAGGGCTCCCCTACGAGCAGTACTTC. It is translated as CASSVSGLPYEQYF.

This chain uses TRBV5-1 with TRBJ2-1; 10 positions match TRBD2. CDR3 size: 14 residues. Trimming removed 7 bases from V and 3 bases from J; junction bases left unmatched: 4. Per germline, CDR1 SGHRS and CDR2 YFSETQ. CDR3 sequence reads: CASGSSGGYNEQFF. In DNA form, the CDR3 reads TGCGCCAGCGGATCTAGCGGGGGCTACAATGAGCAGTTCTTC.